This T cell receptor beta chain was found in a study of cytomegalovirus exposure and HLA in healthy donors. Study-level results: Of the V segments, some could not be distinguished, including TRBV6-2 and TRBV6-3, and were excluded. Evidence from a later analysis indicated that most CMV-associated TCR beta chains looked HLA-restricted. Another analysis was done later, and it associated roughly 15,000 TCR beta sequences with HLA alleles at 0.05 false discovery rate. Based on reports, TCR beta sequences accurately predicted HLA-A and HLA-B alleles for most subjects.

Primers for the PCR totalled 60 Vbeta and 13 Jbeta. Sequenced by immunoSEQ multiplex PCR; TCRdb stores in-frame clones only, minus some. The data hold some 190,000 clones, with about four fifths observed a single time. This clone occurred a few times. What it recognizes is unknown. There are 16 residues in the CDR3. Deletions cut 0 bases from V and 2 bases from J, with 10 bases between. Germline CDR1 and CDR2: LNHDA and SQIVND (reference sequence). The specimen sequenced was PBMCs. The chain links TRBV19 to TRBJ2-2, with TRBD1 as a possible D gene (6 bases). The receptor was derived from a man aged 18 to 29 in good health and CMV-seronegative. CDR3 region: CASSIDGGHNTGELFF. The CDR3 region has the DNA TGTGCCAGTAGTATAGATGGGGGACACAACACCGGGGAGCTGTTTTTT.